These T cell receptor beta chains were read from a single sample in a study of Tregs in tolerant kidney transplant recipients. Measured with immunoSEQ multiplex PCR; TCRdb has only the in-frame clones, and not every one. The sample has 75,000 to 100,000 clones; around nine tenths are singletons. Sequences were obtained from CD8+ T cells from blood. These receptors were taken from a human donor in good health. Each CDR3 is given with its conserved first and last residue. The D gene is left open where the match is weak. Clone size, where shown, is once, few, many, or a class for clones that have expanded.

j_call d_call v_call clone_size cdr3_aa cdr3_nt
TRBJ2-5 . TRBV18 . CASSPRDREWETQYF TGTGCCAGCTCACCCCGGGACCGGGAATGGGAGACCCAGTACTTC
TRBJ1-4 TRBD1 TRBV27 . CASSTQTGRGEKLFF TGTGCCAGCAGTACCCAGACAGGGAGGGGTGAAAAACTGTTTTTT
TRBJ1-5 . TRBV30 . CAWSAPPRGADQPQHF TGTGCCTGGAGTGCACCACCCAGGGGCGCGGATCAGCCCCAGCATTTT
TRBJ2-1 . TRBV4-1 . CASSQGSEGIDEQFF TGCGCCAGCAGCCAAGGGTCGGAAGGTATCGATGAGCAGTTCTTC
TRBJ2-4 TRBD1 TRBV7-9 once CASSFMTGAASVAKNIQYF TGTGCCAGCAGCTTCATGACAGGGGCCGCGAGCGTAGCCAAAAACATTCAGTACTTC
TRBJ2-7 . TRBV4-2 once CASSHGETLEQYF TGTGCCAGCAGCCACGGTGAGACTTTAGAGCAGTACTTC
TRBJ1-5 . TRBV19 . CASSIGEGGGNQPQHF TGTGCCAGTAGTATAGGGGAAGGGGGTGGCAATCAGCCCCAGCATTTT
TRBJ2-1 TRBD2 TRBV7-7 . CASSLGLAGDEQFF TGTGCCAGCAGCTTAGGACTAGCGGGAGACGAGCAGTTCTTC
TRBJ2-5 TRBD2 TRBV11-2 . CASSLDGVLTSGPQETQYF TGTGCCAGCAGCTTGGACGGGGTACTGACTAGCGGACCCCAAGAGACCCAGTACTTC
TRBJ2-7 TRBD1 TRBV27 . CASSVDRSVYEQYF TGTGCCAGCAGTGTGGACAGGTCCGTCTACGAGCAGTACTTC
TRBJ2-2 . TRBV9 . CASSVAGSTGELFF TGTGCCAGCAGCGTAGCTGGCAGCACCGGGGAGCTGTTTTTT
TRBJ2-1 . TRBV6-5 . CASSYSAVDEQFF TGTGCCAGCAGTTACTCCGCTGTCGATGAGCAGTTCTTC
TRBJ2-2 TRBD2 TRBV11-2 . CASSYLAGGTGELFF TGTGCCAGCAGCTACCTAGCGGGAGGCACCGGGGAGCTGTTTTTT
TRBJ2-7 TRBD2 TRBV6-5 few CASSSAGGDYEQYF TGTGCCAGCAGTTCGGCCGGGGGGGACTACGAGCAGTACTTC
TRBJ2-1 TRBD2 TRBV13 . CASSYRTSRNEQFF TGTGCCAGCAGCTATCGGACTAGCCGCAATGAGCAGTTCTTC
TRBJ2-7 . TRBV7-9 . CASSPTGNEQYF TGTGCCAGCAGTCCCACAGGGAACGAGCAGTACTTC
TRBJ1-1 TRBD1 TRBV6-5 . CASSGGAGGPEAFF TGTGCCAGCAGTGGAGGGGCAGGGGGACCTGAAGCTTTCTTT
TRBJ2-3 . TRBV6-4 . CASSEGSSGTDTQYF TGTGCCAGCAGTGAAGGCTCCTCGGGCACAGATACGCAGTATTTT
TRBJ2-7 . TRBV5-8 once CASSLTYEQYF TGTGCCAGCAGCTTGACATACGAGCAGTACTTC
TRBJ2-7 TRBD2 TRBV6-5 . CASSYLRGDAYEQYF TGTGCCAGCAGTTACCTCCGGGGGGATGCCTACGAGCAGTACTTC
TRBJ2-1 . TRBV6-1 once CASTRRGSGDNEQFF TGTGCCAGCACTCGCAGGGGATCGGGGGACAATGAGCAGTTCTTC
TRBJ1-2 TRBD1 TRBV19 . CASTNTLTGADGYTF TGTGCCAGTACTAATACCCTGACAGGGGCAGATGGCTACACCTTC
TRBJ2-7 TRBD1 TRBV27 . CASSPGQGLMDEQYF TGTGCCAGCAGTCCGGGACAGGGACTGATGGACGAGCAGTACTTC
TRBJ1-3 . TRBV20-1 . CSARVGGTIYF TGCAGTGCTAGGGTTGGAGGCACCATATATTTT
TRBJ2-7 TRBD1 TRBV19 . CASSPSTGGYEQYF TGTGCCAGTAGTCCATCGACAGGGGGCTACGAGCAGTACTTC
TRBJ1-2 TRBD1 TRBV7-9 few CASSTTMDRGDGYTF TGTGCCAGCAGCACCACTATGGACAGGGGCGATGGCTACACCTTC
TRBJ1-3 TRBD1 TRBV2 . CASREILGTVISGNTIYF TGTGCCAGCAGAGAAATACTCGGGACAGTCATCTCTGGAAACACCATATATTTT
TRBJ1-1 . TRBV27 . CASSLQRGAEAFF TGTGCCAGCAGTCTCCAGAGGGGCGCTGAAGCTTTCTTT